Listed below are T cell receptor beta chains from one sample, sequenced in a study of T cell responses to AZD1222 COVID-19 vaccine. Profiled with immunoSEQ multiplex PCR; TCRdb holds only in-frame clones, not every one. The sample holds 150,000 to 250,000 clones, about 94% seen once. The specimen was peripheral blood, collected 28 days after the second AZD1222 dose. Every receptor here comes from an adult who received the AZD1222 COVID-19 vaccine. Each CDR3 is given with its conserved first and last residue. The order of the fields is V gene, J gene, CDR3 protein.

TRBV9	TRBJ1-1	CASSVEGLDAFF
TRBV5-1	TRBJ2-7	CASSEGGSSYEQYF
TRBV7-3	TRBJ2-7	CASSTGDSEQYF
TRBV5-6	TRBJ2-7	CASRLLGGREQYF
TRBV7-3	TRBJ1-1	CASSLNSRGPILNTEAFF
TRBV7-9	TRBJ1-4	CASSLQGAQEKLFF
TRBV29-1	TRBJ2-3	CSVESGVGTDTQYF
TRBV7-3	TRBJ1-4	CASSLWTGSTNEKLFF
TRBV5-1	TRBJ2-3	CASRGNAVSTDTQYF
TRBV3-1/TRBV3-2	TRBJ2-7	CASSQELTSGSYEQYF
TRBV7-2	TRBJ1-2	CASSFGGALGYTF
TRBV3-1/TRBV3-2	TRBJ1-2	CASSQGRNSYGYTF